The 32 T cell receptor beta chains below were found in one sample sequenced in a study of T cells in Graves' hyperthyroidism and ophthalmopathy. Researchers took RNA transcripts and amplified the TCR beta CDR3 regions from them. The HTBI primer set served for first-round RT-PCR of the TCR CDR3. Each CDR3 protein is one row after TCRdb ran MiXCR on the multiplex PCR reads. The data show approximately 630,000 distinct CDR3 sequences, under 20% seen once. Source material: blood. These receptors were taken from a woman aged 30 to 39 with Graves' hyperthyroidism.

The sample holds many counts of this clonotype. V gene TRBV20-1 combines with J gene TRBJ2-7; 11 bases are shared with TRBD1. The trim removed 5 bases at V and 7 bases at J, leaving 10 bases unmatched. Germline V gene lookup returns CDR1 DFQATT and CDR2 SNEGSKA (reference sequence). CDR3 length equals 14 residues. The CDR3 sequence: CSALGQGAHGEQYF. For the CDR3, the DNA is TGCAGTGCTCTTGGACAGGGGGCTCACGGAGAGCAGTACTTC.

Concerning this clonotype itself: A read error is possible here, since a much larger clone lies one base away. J is TRBJ2-1 and V is TRBV24-1; D is possibly TRBD1 or TRBD2 (5 bases each). The CDR3 is made up of 13 amino acids. Trimming stripped 4 bases from V and 9 bases from J, with 12 bases between. From germline, CDR1 is KGHDR and CDR2 SFDVKD. CDR3 amino acids: CATSEPGTSEQFF. The CDR3 DNA sequence: TGTGCCACCAGTGAACCCGGGACGAGTGAGCAGTTCTTC.

This clonotype was counted at least ten times. The CDR3 region has the DNA TGTGCCAGCAGTCCAGCGGACAGGCCCTTAGGCTACACCTTC. This gives the protein CASSPADRPLGYTF. This rearrangement joins TRBV28 to TRBJ1-2; 7 positions match TRBD1. Trimming removed 5 bases from V and 8 bases from J; junction bases left unmatched: 11. The CDR3 length is 14 residues. From germline, CDR1 is MDHEN and CDR2 SYDVKM.

There are many counts of this clonotype. The genes are TRBV28 and TRBJ2-1; a possible D gene is TRBD2 (6 bases). Germline assignment: CDR1 MDHEN and CDR2 SYDVKM. This CDR3 has 14 amino acids. V shed 8 bases and J shed 4 bases, with 15 bases lying between them. The CDR3 here is CASGPGDRYNEQFF. DNA for the CDR3: TGTGCCAGCGGTCCGGGAGATCGGTACAATGAGCAGTTCTTC.

This clonotype was detected many times. The chain combines TRBV7-2 with TRBJ2-7; D gene unclear. V shed 2 bases and J shed 0 bases, with 8 bases lying between them. The V gene's germline CDR1 is SGHTA and CDR2 FQGNSA. The CDR3 is 14 residues long. The CDR3 sequence is CASSLMESSYEQYF. The CDR3 DNA reads as TGTGCCAGCAGCTTAATGGAAAGCTCCTACGAGCAGTACTTC. The full variable domain, its missing parts supplied by reference TRBV7-2 and TRBJ2-7, is GAGVSQSPSNKVTEKGKDVELRCDPISGHTALYWYRQSLGQGLEFLIYFQGNSAPDKSGLPSDRFSAERTGGSVSTLTIQRTQQEDSAVYLCASSLMESSYEQYFGPGTRLTVT.

This clonotype showed up many times. The V and J genes are TRBV7-8 and TRBJ1-1; D not resolved. The V end lost 5 bases, the J end lost 1 base, and 8 bases lay between the germline ends. This CDR3 comprises 13 residues. CDR1 is SGHVS, CDR2 FQNEAQ, per germline. CDR3 protein: CASSITRNTEAFF. CDR3 bases: TGTGCCAGCAGCATAACACGGAACACTGAAGCTTTCTTT.

This clonotype was recorded once. A much larger clone sits a single nucleotide away, making a read error possible. The chain couples TRBV6-2 or TRBV6-3 to TRBJ2-1; 11 bases match TRBD2. The CDR3 spans 15 residues. In germline, CDR1 is MNHEY, CDR2 SVGEGT. CDR3 sequence (DNA): TGTGCCGGCAGTCGAGGGACTAGCGGATACAATGAGCAGTTCTTC. The encoded protein is CAGSRGTSGYNEQFF.

This clonotype was observed many times. This chain uses TRBV29-1 with TRBJ2-2, with a weak D call TRBD1 (5 bases). The CDR3 sequence is 12 residues long. V lost 4 bases and J 4 bases, leaving 7 bases between the germline ends. Germline V gene sequence: CDR1 SQVTM, CDR2 ANQGSEA. This CDR3 reads CSVVGATGELFF. As DNA, the CDR3 is TGCAGCGTTGTAGGGGCCACCGGGGAGCTGTTTTTT.

This clonotype occurred many times. V and J are TRBV6-1 and TRBJ1-6, with D perhaps matching TRBD1 (6 bases). In germline, CDR1 is MNHNS, CDR2 SASEGT. V was trimmed by 6 bases and J by 0 bases, leaving 12 bases between them. This CDR3 has 16 amino acids. The chain's CDR3 is CASRPGHSSYNSPLHF. CDR3 nucleotides: TGTGCCAGCAGACCGGGACATAGCTCCTATAATTCACCCCTCCACTTT.

This clonotype has a handful of counts. The chain is built from TRBV7-9 and TRBJ2-7; TRBD2 might be the D (5 bases). The CDR3 loop spans 14 amino acids. The V and J ends lost 2 bases and 2 bases respectively, with 10 bases between them. Germline CDR1 SEHNR, CDR2 FQNEAQ (reference sequence). Here the CDR3 reads CASSLTLGAYEQYF. The CDR3 DNA is TGTGCCAGCAGCTTAACCCTCGGGGCCTACGAGCAGTACTTC. Combining the CDR3 with reference TRBV7-9 and TRBJ2-7 gives the whole variable domain DTGVSQNPRHKITKRGQNVTFRCDPISEHNRLYWYRQTLGQGPEFLTYFQNEAQLEKSRLLSDRFSAERPKGSFSTLEIQRTEQGDSAMYLCASSLTLGAYEQYFGPGTRLTVT.

This clonotype was seen at least ten times. J is TRBJ2-2 and V is TRBV28, with D possibly being TRBD2 (6 bases). V was clipped by 6 bases and J by 0 bases, with 23 bases between them. Germline lookup yields CDR1 MDHEN and CDR2 SYDVKM. CDR3 length: 19 amino acids. CDR3: CASSPPRVIAATNTGELFF. In DNA form, the CDR3 reads TGTGCCAGCAGCCCCCCTCGTGTAATAGCGGCTACGAACACCGGGGAGCTGTTTTTT.

Many counts were recorded for this clonotype. The chain uses TRBV28 and TRBJ2-7; 10 nucleotides line up with TRBD2. With 1 base clipped from V and 3 bases from J, the junction kept 9 bases outside the gene matches. The germline CDR1 and CDR2 sequences are MDHEN and SYDVKM. CDR3 length: 17 amino acids. CDR3 amino acids: CASSLSLAGATFYEQYF. As DNA, the CDR3 is TGTGCCAGCAGTTTATCGCTAGCGGGAGCGACATTCTACGAGCAGTACTTC.

This clonotype has at least ten counts. The chain is built from TRBV3-1 and TRBJ1-1; D ambiguous. V shed 6 bases and J shed 0 bases, with 14 bases lying between them. This CDR3 is built from 15 residues. Germline-derived CDR1 and CDR2 are LGHDT and YNNKEL (reference sequence). The CDR3: CASSRFIRLNTEAFF. CDR3 in DNA: TGTGCCAGCAGTCGATTCATAAGGTTGAACACTGAAGCTTTCTTT.

This clonotype was seen repeatedly, ten times or more. The chain couples TRBV7-2 to TRBJ1-2, with TRBD1 matching over 8 bases. After removal of 5 bases from V and 4 bases from J, the junction contained 3 bases not matched to a gene. The CDR3 spans 13 residues. CDR1 and CDR2 from the germline V gene are SGHTA and FQGNSA. CDR3 region: CASSPGGGYGYTF. The CDR3 DNA reads TGTGCCAGCAGCCCAGGGGGCGGCTATGGCTACACCTTC.

This clonotype was detected only a few times. The J gene is TRBJ2-5, the V gene TRBV6-1, with TRBD2 identical over 8 bases. V lost 1 base to trimming and J lost 2 bases; unmatched junction nucleotides: 6. The CDR3 extends over 16 amino acids. CDR1 is MNHNS, CDR2 SASEGT, per germline. The CDR3 region has the DNA TGTGCCAGCAGTGAAGGAATAGCGGGGATACAAGAGACCCAGTACTTC. This translates into CASSEGIAGIQETQYF.

A few counts support this clonotype. This chain links TRBV11-3 with TRBJ2-7, with 13 bases aligning to TRBD2. The CDR3 contains 15 residues. Germline CDR1 and CDR2: SGHNT and YENEEA. After removal of 5 bases from V and 3 bases from J, the junction contained 4 bases not matched to a gene. The CDR3 spells CASSGGTSGIYEQYF. Written as DNA, the CDR3 is TGTGCCAGCAGCGGCGGGACTAGCGGGATCTACGAGCAGTACTTC.

This sequence joins TRBV30 and TRBJ2-4; no clear D gene. V shed 1 base and J shed 0 bases, with 4 bases lying between them. Per germline, CDR1 GTSNPN and CDR2 SVGIG (reference sequence). The CDR3 consists of 13 residues. The CDR3 reads CAWSGGAKNIQYF. CDR3 coding DNA: TGTGCCTGGAGTGGGGGAGCCAAAAACATTCAGTACTTC.

This clonotype has a handful of counts. The chain employs TRBV5-6 and TRBJ2-1; D is uncertain. Germline V gene lookup returns CDR1 SGHDT and CDR2 YYEEEE. The ends were cut back, 0 bases at V and 13 bases at J, with 11 bases in the middle. This CDR3 contains 12 residues. Written as DNA, the CDR3 is TGTGCCAGCAGCTTGGGACCCCATCCCCAGTTCTTC. Translated: CASSLGPHPQFF.

This clonotype came up many times. The chain employs TRBV7-2 and TRBJ2-1; 8 bases align to TRBD2. The germline CDR1 and CDR2 sequences are SGHTA and FQGNSA. This CDR3 has 16 amino acids. V was pared by 4 bases and J by 2 bases, with 7 bases of the junction left unmatched. The CDR3 is CASSSQAGVAYNEQFF. In nucleotides, the CDR3 is TGTGCCAGCAGCTCCCAAGCGGGAGTCGCCTACAATGAGCAGTTCTTC.

The chain employs TRBV4-1 and TRBJ1-1, with TRBD1 as a possible D gene (6 bases). Per the germline V gene, CDR1 is MGHRA and CDR2 is YSYEKL. This CDR3 contains 15 residues. V lost 4 bases to trimming and J lost 0 bases, with 12 bases between them. CDR3 coding DNA: TGCGCCAGCAGCCGGGTGGAGGGGGTGAACACTGAAGCTTTCTTT. Its protein product is CASSRVEGVNTEAFF.

This clonotype occurred many times. This chain connects TRBV15 to TRBJ2-7; 7 nucleotides line up with TRBD2. V gave up 5 bases and J gave up 2 bases; unmatched junction bases: 6. Germline CDR1 and CDR2: LNHNV and YYDKDF (reference sequence). The CDR3 is made up of 14 amino acids. CDR3 DNA sequence: TGTGCCACCAGCGCTCAGAGCGGGACCTACGAGCAGTACTTC. This gives the protein CATSAQSGTYEQYF.

As concerns this clonotype: One end of the junction fails to match germline, which may point to a read error. The chain combines TRBV3-1 with TRBJ2-7; no definite D call. There are 14 residues in the CDR3. Germline V gene sequence: CDR1 LGHDT, CDR2 YNNKEL (reference sequence). The chain's CDR3 is CASSQLAPSYEHYF. The CDR3 nucleotides are TGTGCCAGCAGCCAGCTTGCACCTTCCTACGAGCACTACTTC.

The table lists this clonotype with many counts. As DNA, the CDR3 is TGTGCCAGCAGCCAACTAGCGGGAGAGGAGTACAATGAGCAGTTCTTC. Amino acid sequence: CASSQLAGEEYNEQFF. The chain is built from TRBV3-1 and TRBJ2-1, with TRBD2 identical over 10 bases. Germline V lookup: CDR1 LGHDT, CDR2 YNNKEL (reference sequence). Trimming cost V 2 bases and J 4 bases; bases outside gene matches: 5. The CDR3 has 16 residues.

This clonotype was found many times. The rearrangement uses TRBV7-9 and TRBJ2-7; D unresolved. Germline V gene lookup returns CDR1 SEHNR and CDR2 FQNEAQ (reference sequence). The germline V and J ends were trimmed by 3 bases and 3 bases, with 6 bases remaining between them. The CDR3 runs to 12 residues. CDR3 sequence reads: CASSFNGYEQYF. The CDR3 bases are TGTGCCAGCAGCTTTAACGGCTACGAGCAGTACTTC.

The chain is built from TRBV4-2 and TRBJ2-7; 9 bases match TRBD1. The CDR3 totals 17 residues. Trimming took 1 base from V and 1 from J; bases not matched to a gene: 8. Germline V gives CDR1 LGHNA, CDR2 YNFKEQ. CDR3 sequence (DNA): TGTGCCAGCAGCCAAGGAACAGGACAGGGGCCTTCCTACGAGCAGTACTTC. This codes for CASSQGTGQGPSYEQYF.

A single count supports this clonotype. This chain links TRBV20-1 with TRBJ2-6; D call uncertain. Germline values: CDR1 DFQATT, CDR2 SNEGSKA (reference sequence). The germline V and J ends were trimmed by 2 bases and 2 bases, with 4 bases remaining between them. This CDR3 is 13 amino acids long. The DNA of the CDR3 is TGCAGTGCTAGAACCGCTGGGGCCAACGTCCTGACTTTC. Translating it yields CSARTAGANVLTF.

This clonotype was detected many times. The rearrangement uses TRBV7-2 and TRBJ2-1, with TRBD2 matching over 8 bases. The CDR3 sequence is 16 residues long. Germline V gene lookup returns CDR1 SGHTA and CDR2 FQGNSA. J lost 6 bases, V lost 2 bases, and 9 bases had no gene match. The CDR3: CASSLLTGGTGNEQFF. CDR3 in DNA: TGTGCCAGCAGCTTACTGACGGGAGGGACCGGCAATGAGCAGTTCTTC.

This chain uses TRBV20-1 with TRBJ2-5, with TRBD1 matching over 12 bases. The trim removed 7 bases at V and 5 bases at J, leaving 8 bases unmatched. This CDR3 comprises 14 residues. Per the germline V gene, CDR1 is DFQATT and CDR2 is SNEGSKA (reference sequence). CDR3 nucleotide sequence: TGCAGTGTTGGGACAGGGGGCCGTAGGGAGACCCAGTACTTC. Translated, it gives CSVGTGGRRETQYF.

The chain joins TRBV3-1 to TRBJ1-3, with D maybe TRBD1 (5 bases). This CDR3 contains 16 residues. The germline CDR1 and CDR2 sequences are LGHDT and YNNKEL (reference sequence). Trimming pared 4 bases from V and 0 bases from J, leaving 13 bases between. The CDR3 loop reads CASSLGDSSSGNTIYF. CDR3 bases: TGTGCCAGCAGCCTAGGGGACTCCTCCTCTGGAAACACCATATATTTT.

This clonotype was seen many times. V and J are TRBV7-9 and TRBJ2-1; 11 bases fit TRBD2. Germline lookup yields CDR1 SEHNR and CDR2 FQNEAQ (reference sequence). With V trimmed by 2 bases and J by 3 bases, 3 bases remained unmatched. This CDR3 has 16 amino acids. The CDR3 loop is CASSLRTSGLYNEQFF. The DNA of the CDR3 is TGTGCCAGCAGCTTACGGACTAGCGGGCTCTACAATGAGCAGTTCTTC. Full variable domain (missing parts from reference TRBV7-9 and TRBJ2-1): DTGVSQNPRHKITKRGQNVTFRCDPISEHNRLYWYRQTLGQGPEFLTYFQNEAQLEKSRLLSDRFSAERPKGSFSTLEIQRTEQGDSAMYLCASSLRTSGLYNEQFFGPGTRLTVL.

The chain employs TRBV3-1 and TRBJ2-1; 8 bases align to TRBD2. CDR3 length: 15 residues. V shed 4 bases, J shed 7 bases, and the junction held 9 bases outside the gene matches. CDR1 is LGHDT and CDR2 is YNNKEL in the germline V gene (reference sequence). The CDR3 DNA reads as TGTGCCAGCAGCCCCCACCAGCGGGAGAGAAATGAGCAGTTCTTC. It translates to CASSPHQRERNEQFF.

A word on this clonotype: Germline is not matched at one junction end, which may reflect a read error. V is TRBV6-9 and J is TRBJ2-3; D could derive from TRBD1 or TRBD2 (6 bases each). The CDR3 totals 17 residues. From germline, CDR1 is MNHGY and CDR2 SVAAGI. The CDR3 DNA is TGCGCCAGCAGTGAAGGGATGGGGGGCACAGGGCCAGATACGCAGTATTTT. Residues: CASSEGMGGTGPDTQYF.